These T cell receptor beta chains were read from a single sample in a study of shared clonotypes between healthy human individuals. Assay used: immunoSEQ multiplex PCR; TCRdb lists only in-frame clones, some missing. The repertoire holds about 2.3 million clones, with approximately 93% as singletons. Material: naive CD4+ T cells from PBMCs. All receptors come from a man younger than 35 in good health. Some clones in this sample may be carry-over from other donors' samples. Each CDR3 is given without its conserved first and last residue.

j_call v_call cdr3_aa
TRBJ2-7 TRBV18 ASSRTSGDTYEQY
TRBJ1-5 TRBV5-1 ASSIDSNSNQPQH
TRBJ2-7 TRBV5-1 ASSLGSRGSPYEQY
TRBJ2-1 TRBV28 ASSLTGGKGYNEQF
TRBJ2-1 TRBV19 ASSISSGQAYPNEQF
TRBJ2-1 TRBV6-1 ASRLAGSNEQF
TRBJ2-7 TRBV27 ASSPKWTLLSYEQY
TRBJ2-1 TRBV5-1 ASSDQIYNEQF
TRBJ2-7 TRBV7-9 ASSFDGPVVEQY
TRBJ2-3 TRBV5-4 ASSLVAGQSTDTQY
TRBJ2-7 TRBV7-2 ASNKNVGLAGSLSYEQY
TRBJ1-1 TRBV7-2 ASSLMRDGMNTEAF
TRBJ2-1 TRBV5-4 ASSLAPGLGNYNEQF
TRBJ2-3 TRBV19 ASSESGTNTDTQY
TRBJ2-6 TRBV5-1 ASSRQGSGANVLT
TRBJ1-1 TRBV6-1 ASSELMNTEAF
TRBJ2-5 TRBV7-3 ASSRQGGRAGPQY
TRBJ1-2 TRBV13 ASSLDTYGYT
TRBJ2-7 TRBV6-1 ASSEYYEQY
TRBJ2-1 TRBV7-2 ASSLERITYNEQF
TRBJ2-1 TRBV18 ASSPTGGQKNEQF
TRBJ1-3 TRBV2 ASRDDRVDTIY
TRBJ2-1 TRBV19 ASSTQQGWPSVNEQF
. TRBV6-1 ASRDRTYEQY
TRBJ2-5 TRBV6-1 ASTLTRQGAETQY
TRBJ1-5 TRBV28 ASSPSRGRGQPQH
TRBJ2-5 TRBV6-1 ASSGAQETQY
TRBJ2-7 TRBV27 ASSLTSGRVSEQY
TRBJ2-5 TRBV2 ASRISAPAKTQY
TRBJ2-5 TRBV2 ASSKGQEETQY
TRBJ1-2 TRBV7-2 ASSLLGQGLDYGYT
TRBJ2-1 TRBV7-3 ASSKLAGGLNEQF
TRBJ2-7 TRBV30 AWSIGAFREQY
TRBJ1-5 TRBV28 ASSHRFRGPNQPQH
TRBJ1-1 TRBV19 ASSNTRQV
TRBJ2-1 TRBV5-4 ASSLGLMHNEQF
TRBJ2-1 TRBV27 ASSQRLAGGSNEQF
TRBJ1-2 TRBV27 ASSFVAGNPYGYT
TRBJ2-7 TRBV6-1 ASSGGPNALGEQY
TRBJ2-5 TRBV5-1 ASSLFSQETQY
TRBJ2-5 TRBV30 AWTPPGRLGTQY
TRBJ2-1 TRBV28 ASASYNEQF
TRBJ2-7 TRBV29-1 SVAGTGLYEQY
TRBJ1-1 TRBV19 ASTVDGRGTEAF
TRBJ1-1 TRBV28 ASNLGGAAPANTEAF
TRBJ2-7 TRBV7-2 ASSRGSGPPFYEQY
TRBJ2-5 TRBV9 ASSAVLAGGGETQY
TRBJ2-7 TRBV6-6 ASGTSGYEQY
TRBJ1-1 TRBV19 ASSSGDRGWSTEAF
TRBJ1-1 TRBV6-6 ASRSTGPEAF
TRBJ2-1 TRBV9 ASSLGGGPYNEQF
TRBJ2-1 TRBV28 ASSFVRTGPTLEQF
TRBJ2-3 TRBV18 ASSLGLLDTQY
TRBJ1-4 TRBV25-1 ASSDAGTGGEKLF
TRBJ1-1 TRBV25-1 ASSYAGKPEAF
TRBJ2-5 TRBV5-1 ASSQGTIWETQY